These 30 T cell receptor beta chains were sequenced from one sample in a study of radiation and T cells in renal cell carcinoma. TCRdb keeps only in-frame clones here, not all; method: immunoSEQ multiplex PCR. This sample has 130,000 or so clones; roughly 83% occur once, and the top ten carry roughly 23%. Regarding time point: baseline pretreatment blood. Treatment described: 15 Gy SBRT to primary tumor, nephrectomy 4 weeks later. This specimen consisted of blood, obtained from a patient whose treatment included radiotherapy and nephrectomy. These TCRs come from a woman aged 50 to 60 with renal cell carcinoma.

This chain uses TRBV9 with TRBJ2-1; D is possibly TRBD1 or TRBD2 (5 bases each). The CDR3 contains 14 residues. Germline CDR1 SGDLS, CDR2 YYNGEE. V was cut by 3 bases and J by 3 bases, with 10 bases left in between. In nucleotides, the CDR3 is TGTGCCAGCAGCGGGCTGGGGGACTACAATGAGCAGTTCTTC. This gives the protein CASSGLGDYNEQFF.

This chain joins TRBV27 and TRBJ2-7, with 11 nucleotides matching TRBD1. Germline CDR1 MNHEY, CDR2 SMNVEV (reference sequence). V dropped 6 bases and J dropped 6; count of bases not matched to a gene: 7. The CDR3 is 14 amino acids. CDR3 coding DNA: TGTGCCAGCAGACGAGGGACAGGGGGGTCCGAGCAGTACTTC. It encodes CASRRGTGGSEQYF.

For this clone: In the same sample, other DNA sequences code for this CDR3. The chain is built from TRBV5-1 and TRBJ1-2; TRBD1 agrees at 11 bases. Germline CDR1 is SGHRS and CDR2 is YFSETQ. Losses at the gene ends were 2 bases for V and 6 bases for J; bases not matched to a gene: 3. This CDR3 has 14 amino acids. The CDR3 here is CASSLGQGADGYTF. The CDR3 bases are TGCGCCAGCAGCTTAGGACAGGGGGCGGATGGCTACACCTTC. Based on the CDR3 plus reference TRBV5-1 and TRBJ1-2, the full variable domain is KAGVTQTPRYLIKTRGQQVTLSCSPISGHRSVSWYQQTPGQGLQFLFEYFSETQRNKGNFPGRFSGRQFSNSRSEMNVSTLELGDSALYLCASSLGQGADGYTFGSGTRLTVV.

This sequence joins TRBV5-1 and TRBJ2-5; possibly TRBD2 for D (5 bases). The CDR3 has 14 residues. The V and J ends lost 0 bases and 3 bases respectively, with 9 bases between them. CDR1 is SGHRS, CDR2 YFSETQ, per germline. The CDR3 here is CASSLVAGEETQYF. Here the CDR3 DNA reads TGCGCCAGCAGCTTGGTCGCGGGTGAAGAGACCCAGTACTTC.

The chain uses TRBV25-1 and TRBJ1-1; D perhaps matches TRBD1 (6 bases). The CDR3 runs to 13 residues. Trimming removed 4 bases from V and 8 bases from J, with 14 bases in between. Germline loops: CDR1 MGHDK, CDR2 SYGVNS. The CDR3 nucleotides are TGTGCCAGCAGTGGGCTGGGGGGGGGCGAAGCTTTCTTT. Translated: CASSGLGGGEAFF.

The chain couples TRBV6-5 to TRBJ2-7; a possible D gene is TRBD1 (6 bases). The germline V gene has CDR1 MNHEY and CDR2 SVGAGI. The CDR3 is made up of 14 amino acids. Deletions cut 0 bases from V and 2 bases from J, with 8 bases between. This CDR3 is CASSYSTGTYEQYF. The CDR3 region has the DNA TGTGCCAGCAGTTACTCTACAGGGACCTACGAGCAGTACTTC.

CDR3 nucleotide sequence: TGCGCCAGCAGCTTGGGGGATACGCAGTATTTT. Translated, it gives CASSLGDTQYF. This rearrangement joins TRBV5-1 to TRBJ2-3, with D unresolved. The germline V gene has CDR1 SGHRS and CDR2 YFSETQ. V lost 0 bases, J lost 6 bases, and 2 bases lay in between. The CDR3 spans 11 residues.

This chain links TRBV10-3 with TRBJ1-2, with TRBD1 identical over 10 bases. The CDR3 covers 12 residues. V gave up 10 bases and J gave up 9 bases; unmatched junction bases: 8. CDR1 and CDR2 from the germline V gene are ENHRY and SYGVKD. This CDR3 is CATGTGERSYTF. The CDR3 nucleotides are TGTGCCACTGGGACAGGGGAGAGAAGCTACACCTTC.

The chain has TRBV9 and TRBJ1-2; unclear D gene. Between the trimmed V and J ends, which lost 3 bases and 2 bases, there was a span of 8 bases. CDR1 is SGDLS and CDR2 is YYNGEE in the germline V gene. This CDR3 spans 13 amino acids. As DNA, the CDR3 is TGTGCCAGCAGCGCCCCCGAGAACTATGGCTACACCTTC. Its translation: CASSAPENYGYTF.

This clone showed up just a few times. The gene calls are TRBV7-7 and TRBJ2-1; D unclear. In germline, CDR1 is SSHAT, CDR2 FNYEAQ (reference sequence). V was clipped by 1 base and J by 9 bases, with 7 bases between them. This CDR3 region has 12 residues. CDR3 in DNA: TGTGCCAGCAGCTTAGAGCTCGGTGAGCAGTTCTTC. Translation gives CASSLELGEQFF.

The chain recombines TRBV19 with TRBJ1-1, with TRBD1 matching 11 bases. Looked up from germline, CDR1 is LNHDA and CDR2 is SQIVND (reference sequence). Trimming cost V 5 bases and J 6 bases; bases outside gene matches: 8. The CDR3 is 15 amino acids. CDR3 protein: CASSPDRGQAAEAFF. The CDR3 DNA reads TGTGCCAGTAGTCCGGACAGGGGGCAAGCCGCTGAAGCTTTCTTT. The full variable domain, completed using reference TRBV19 and TRBJ1-1, is DGGITQSPKYLFRKEGQNVTLSCEQNLNHDAMYWYRQDPGQGLRLIYYSQIVNDFQKGDIAEGYSVSREKKESFPLTVTSAQKNPTAFYLCASSPDRGQAAEAFFGQGTRLTVV.

V usage is TRBV9 and J usage is TRBJ2-2; no definite D call. With 1 base removed from V and 8 bases from J, the gap between germline ends came to 3 bases. From germline, CDR1 is SGDLS and CDR2 YYNGEE. The CDR3 runs to 11 residues. DNA of the CDR3: TGTGCCAGCAGCGTATCAGGGGAGCTGTTTTTT. Protein sequence: CASSVSGELFF.

V and J are TRBV7-9 and TRBJ2-5; TRBD1 matches 8 bases. The J segment lost 5 bases and the V segment lost 2 bases, leaving 13 bases of the junction unmatched. The CDR3 contains 17 residues. From germline, CDR1 is SEHNR and CDR2 FQNEAQ (reference sequence). The CDR3 region is CASSLIPLDRVRETQYF. The CDR3 DNA is TGTGCCAGCAGCTTAATCCCCTTGGACAGGGTGCGGGAGACCCAGTACTTC.

This chain joins TRBV6-5 and TRBJ2-2; D is unclear. V was clipped by 6 bases and J by 7 bases, with 15 bases between them. CDR3 length equals 14 residues. The germline V gene encodes CDR1 MNHEY and CDR2 SVGAGI. The CDR3 region is CASRIGPPVGELFF. The CDR3 DNA reads as TGTGCCAGCAGAATTGGACCACCGGTCGGGGAGCTGTTTTTT.

This clone was found once. The sample holds other DNA sequences that translate to the same CDR3. V and J are TRBV7-2 and TRBJ2-5; no clear D gene. Germline values: CDR1 SGHTA, CDR2 FQGNSA. The ends were cut back, 1 base at V and 1 base at J, with 4 bases in the middle. The CDR3 spans 13 residues. The CDR3 sequence is CASSLDSQETQYF. As DNA, the CDR3 is TGTGCCAGCAGCTTAGACAGCCAAGAGACCCAGTACTTC.

The chain links TRBV10-3 to TRBJ2-2; D is unresolved. Looked up from germline, CDR1 is ENHRY and CDR2 is SYGVKD. V dropped 2 bases and J dropped 6 bases, with 16 bases sitting between them. CDR3 length equals 16 residues. CDR3 coding DNA: TGTGCCATCAGTGAGCGGGCCCAGAATGCAGCCGGGGAGCTGTTTTTT. The encoded protein is CAISERAQNAAGELFF.

This rearrangement joins TRBV6-5 to TRBJ1-1; D not certain. Per germline, CDR1 MNHEY and CDR2 SVGAGI. The CDR3 totals 13 residues. The V end was cut by 1 base, the J end by 1 base, with 4 bases between. CDR3: CASSYLANTEAFF. Written as DNA, the CDR3 is TGTGCCAGCAGTTACTTGGCGAACACTGAAGCTTTCTTT.

This clone was seen just once. The CDR3 nucleotides are TGTGCCAGCAGCGTCACGACAGGGCCCTCCTACGAGCAGTACTTC. Translated, it gives CASSVTTGPSYEQYF. The chain recombines TRBV9 with TRBJ2-7; 7 bases match TRBD1. Trimming at V came to 2 bases and at J to 0 bases, leaving 5 bases not matched to a gene. The germline V gene encodes CDR1 SGDLS and CDR2 YYNGEE. This CDR3 has 15 amino acids.

The V and J genes are TRBV5-6 and TRBJ1-2; unclear D gene. This CDR3 has 12 residues. The germline gives CDR1 SGHDT, CDR2 YYEEEE. Between the trimmed V and J ends, which lost 0 bases and 6 bases, there was a span of 6 bases. CDR3 loop: CASSLGVDGYTF. The DNA of the CDR3 is TGTGCCAGCAGCTTGGGCGTTGATGGCTACACCTTC.

The V gene is TRBV25-1, the J gene TRBJ1-2; D perhaps matches TRBD1 (6 bases). There are 15 residues in the CDR3. The V end lost 5 bases, the J end lost 7 bases, and 20 bases lay between the germline ends. Germline CDR1 MGHDK, CDR2 SYGVNS. The DNA for the CDR3 is TGTGCCAGCAGTACTAATACAGACAGGCGAGGTGGCTACACCTTC. Its translation: CASSTNTDRRGGYTF.

Concerning this clone itself: A read error may account for a junction end that differs from germline. The genes are TRBV6-6 and TRBJ1-1; no reliable D call. The CDR3 is 13 residues long. Germline V gene lookup returns CDR1 MNHNY and CDR2 SVGAGI (reference sequence). DNA for the CDR3: TGTGCCAGCAATTACGAGAAGAACACTGAAGCTTTCTTT. Translated, it gives CASNYEKNTEAFF.

The gene calls are TRBV7-2 and TRBJ1-3, with a weak D call TRBD1 (6 bases). Germline V gene data show CDR1 as SGHTA and CDR2 as FQGNSA. V lost 0 bases, J lost 3 bases, and 12 bases lay in between. This CDR3 spans 16 amino acids. The CDR3 here is CASSLALMDSGNTIYF. In DNA, the CDR3 is TGTGCCAGCAGCTTAGCGCTAATGGACAGTGGAAACACCATATATTTT.

This clone was picked up one time. Here the CDR3 DNA reads TGTGCCAGCAGTTCGTCAGCTAACTATGGCTACACCTTC. Its protein product is CASSSSANYGYTF. The chain is built from TRBV6-6 and TRBJ1-2; D not resolved. CDR1 MNHNY and CDR2 SVGAGI come from the germline V gene (reference sequence). With 4 bases removed from V and 0 bases from J, the gap between germline ends came to 6 bases. CDR3 length equals 13 residues.

This chain connects TRBV5-1 to TRBJ1-1; TRBD1 might be the D (6 bases). CDR3 length: 14 residues. Germline V gives CDR1 SGHRS, CDR2 YFSETQ. V was clipped by 4 bases and J by 1 base, with 11 bases between them. CDR3 residues: CASSPGQPNTEAFF. The CDR3 nucleotides read TGCGCCAGCAGCCCTGGACAGCCGAACACTGAAGCTTTCTTT.

The chain has TRBV5-1 and TRBJ2-7; 9 bases align to TRBD1. Trimming removed 3 bases from V and 2 bases from J; junction bases left unmatched: 6. This CDR3 is built from 15 residues. Germline-derived CDR1 and CDR2 are SGHRS and YFSETQ. For the CDR3, the DNA is TGCGCCAGCAGCTCCCAGGGACAGGGTCCCTACGAGCAGTACTTC. Translating gives CASSSQGQGPYEQYF. Supplemented by reference TRBV5-1 and TRBJ2-7, the full variable domain reads KAGVTQTPRYLIKTRGQQVTLSCSPISGHRSVSWYQQTPGQGLQFLFEYFSETQRNKGNFPGRFSGRQFSNSRSEMNVSTLELGDSALYLCASSSQGQGPYEQYFGPGTRLTVT.

This chain joins TRBV7-2 and TRBJ1-1; D gene uncertain. This CDR3 spans 13 amino acids. V lost 1 base to trimming and J lost 6 bases, with 9 bases between them. Germline CDR1 SGHTA, CDR2 FQGNSA. The CDR3 bases are TGTGCCAGCAGCTTAGTTGGCAGAGCTGAAGCTTTCTTT. It encodes CASSLVGRAEAFF.

The chain is built from TRBV7-3 and TRBJ2-1, with 11 nucleotides matching TRBD2. Germline CDR1 SGHTA, CDR2 FQGTGA. The CDR3 consists of 18 residues. The V and J ends lost 2 bases and 3 bases, in that order; junction bases with no gene match: 9. The CDR3 nucleotides read TGTGCCAGCAGCTTATCCGCTACCGGGACTAGCGGCTACAATGAGCAGTTCTTC. Amino acid sequence: CASSLSATGTSGYNEQFF.

This clone was detected once. The V and J genes are TRBV19 and TRBJ2-7; D call uncertain. Trimming cost V 8 bases and J 1 base, with 9 bases left between them. CDR3 size: 12 residues. Germline V gene data show CDR1 as LNHDA and CDR2 as SQIVND (reference sequence). CDR3 residues: CASSSRSYEQYF. Here the CDR3 DNA reads TGTGCCAGTTCCTCGAGGTCCTACGAGCAGTACTTC. The full variable domain, its missing parts supplied by reference TRBV19 and TRBJ2-7, is DGGITQSPKYLFRKEGQNVTLSCEQNLNHDAMYWYRQDPGQGLRLIYYSQIVNDFQKGDIAEGYSVSREKKESFPLTVTSAQKNPTAFYLCASSSRSYEQYFGPGTRLTVT.

This clone was counted a few times. This chain connects TRBV2 to TRBJ1-4; D ambiguous. The CDR3 covers 12 residues. Deletions cut 6 bases from V and 4 bases from J, with 6 bases between. Germline lookup yields CDR1 SNHLY and CDR2 FYNNEI. This chain's CDR3 is CASRQNNEKLFF. CDR3 DNA: TGTGCCAGCAGACAGAATAATGAAAAACTGTTTTTT.

The rearrangement uses TRBV19 and TRBJ1-1; 10 nucleotides align to TRBD1. V lost 5 bases, J lost 14 bases, and 8 bases stayed unmatched. Germline lookup yields CDR1 LNHDA and CDR2 SQIVND (reference sequence). There are 12 residues in the CDR3. DNA of the CDR3: TGTGCCAGTAGTCAACCCGGGACAGGGGTCTTCTTT. Translated: CASSQPGTGVFF. Based on the CDR3 plus reference TRBV19 and TRBJ1-1, the full variable domain is DGGITQSPKYLFRKEGQNVTLSCEQNLNHDAMYWYRQDPGQGLRLIYYSQIVNDFQKGDIAEGYSVSREKKESFPLTVTSAQKNPTAFYLCASSQPGTGVFFGQGTRLTVV.